This T cell receptor (beta chain) was profiled in a study of cytomegalovirus exposure and HLA in healthy donors. General observations from the study: CMV antigen specificity of three CMV-associated chains was confirmed in vitro. Apart from CMV serostatus, no immune exposure information was available.

PCR amplification relied on 60 Vbeta primers (plus 13 Jbeta primers). Measured with immunoSEQ multiplex PCR; TCRdb has only the in-frame clones, and not every one. This sample has about 160,000 clones, with 79% found just once. Germline lookup yields CDR1 SGHNT and CDR2 YYREEE (reference sequence). Losses at the gene ends were 0 bases for V and 1 base for J; bases not matched to a gene: 3. The CDR3 sequence is 15 residues long. This clone appeared many times. Its antigen is currently unknown. The sequenced sample consisted of PBMCs. V gene TRBV5-4 combines with J gene TRBJ1-1; TRBD1 matches 7 bases. This clonotype originated in a middle-aged man in good health and CMV-seropositive. Here the CDR3 DNA reads TGTGCCAGCAGCTTGGAGGGGGCACGGAACACTGAAGCTTTCTTT. It is translated as CASSLEGARNTEAFF.